A single sample is the source of the 21 T cell receptor beta chains below, sequenced in a study of shared clonotypes between healthy human individuals. Clones were read by immunoSEQ multiplex PCR, and TCRdb kept only the in-frame ones, dropping some. This sample has fewer than 1 million clones, with 96% found just once. Naive CD8 cells lacked CD45RO, underwent positive selection for CCR7 and left out terminally differentiated effector memory CD45RA+ cells. Specimen: naive CD8+ T cells sorted from blood. These TCRs come from a man aged 30 to 39 in good health.

The V and J genes are TRBV29-1 and TRBJ2-1; 11 nucleotides match TRBD2. The ends lost 4 bases at V and 2 bases at J; junction bases unmatched: 16. The CDR3 consists of 19 residues. The germline V gene encodes CDR1 SQVTM and CDR2 ANQGSEA. Here the CDR3 DNA reads TGCAGCGTTGTAGGTGGGGCCGGACTAGCGGGTAAGGCCTACAATGAGCAGTTCTTC. Protein: CSVVGGAGLAGKAYNEQFF.

The chain has TRBV27 and TRBJ1-2; 7 nucleotides align to TRBD1. The CDR3 contains 14 residues. Germline-derived CDR1 and CDR2 are MNHEY and SMNVEV (reference sequence). With 5 bases clipped from V and 8 bases from J, the junction kept 11 bases outside the gene matches. The CDR3 loop reads CASSTIRDSVGYTF. In nucleotides, the CDR3 is TGTGCCAGCAGTACTATCCGGGACAGTGTCGGCTACACCTTC.

The chain has TRBV4-1 and TRBJ2-7; 7 positions agree with TRBD2. Germline CDR1 and CDR2: MGHRA and YSYEKL. This CDR3 spans 16 amino acids. V dropped 0 bases and J dropped 0; count of bases not matched to a gene: 5. In DNA form, the CDR3 reads TGCGCCAGCAGCCAAGATGGGGGGGTCGGCTCCTACGAGCAGTACTTC. It yields the protein CASSQDGGVGSYEQYF.

This clone was recorded only once. The rearrangement uses TRBV4-1 and TRBJ2-3; 7 bases fit TRBD2. CDR1 and CDR2 (germline): MGHRA, YSYEKL. Trimming at V came to 4 bases and at J to 1 base, leaving 8 bases not matched to a gene. The length of the CDR3 is 16 residues. Here the CDR3 DNA reads TGCGCCAGCAGCCCACATCTAGCGGAGGGCACAGATACGCAGTATTTT. It translates to CASSPHLAEGTDTQYF.

The J gene is TRBJ2-1, the V gene TRBV7-2, with D perhaps TRBD1 or TRBD2 (5 bases each). Germline V gives CDR1 SGHTA, CDR2 FQGNSA. The germline V and J ends were trimmed by 3 bases and 8 bases, with 17 bases remaining between them. The CDR3 loop spans 15 amino acids. For the CDR3, the DNA is TGTGCCAGCAGCTTGAAGCGGACCTGGGACGATGAGCAGTTCTTC. The encoded protein is CASSLKRTWDDEQFF.

The chain's CDR3 is CASSEVASGILTGELFF. The CDR3 bases are TGCGCCAGCAGTGAGGTGGCTAGCGGGATACTCACCGGGGAGCTGTTTTTT. The rearrangement uses TRBV10-1 and TRBJ2-2; 9 bases match TRBD2. The CDR3 length is 17 residues. CDR1 and CDR2 from the germline V gene are WNHNN and SYGVQD (reference sequence). The J segment lost 4 bases and the V segment lost 2 bases, leaving 8 bases of the junction unmatched.

J is TRBJ2-2 and V is TRBV7-9; no clear D. Deletions cut 5 bases from V and 8 bases from J, with 9 bases between. The CDR3 consists of 12 residues. Germline lookup yields CDR1 SEHNR and CDR2 FQNEAQ (reference sequence). Here the CDR3 reads CASSHGSGELFF. The CDR3 nucleotides are TGTGCCAGCAGCCATGGGTCGGGGGAGCTGTTTTTT.

The chain has TRBV6-1 and TRBJ2-7; weak D call: TRBD1 (6 bases). Per the germline V gene, CDR1 is MNHNS and CDR2 is SASEGT. The CDR3 covers 14 residues. V lost 3 bases to trimming and J lost 4 bases, with 13 bases between them. The CDR3 reads CASSEFRGLYEQYF. CDR3 DNA: TGTGCCAGCAGTGAGTTCAGGGGTCTTTACGAGCAGTACTTC.

For this clone: This same CDR3 is encoded by further DNA sequences in the sample. The CDR3 is CASSFSSYEQYF. CDR3 nucleotides: TGTGCCAGCAGTTTCTCTAGCTACGAGCAGTACTTC. The chain is built from TRBV28 and TRBJ2-7; D gene ambiguous. The CDR3 covers 12 residues. Germline lookup yields CDR1 MDHEN and CDR2 SYDVKM. V gave up 3 bases and J gave up 3 bases, with 6 bases separating them.

The rearrangement links TRBV27 to TRBJ2-6, with 9 bases matching TRBD1. The CDR3 is 17 residues long. Germline CDR1 reads MNHEY; CDR2 reads SMNVEV (reference sequence). V gave up 5 bases and J gave up 1 base; unmatched junction bases: 6. The chain's CDR3 is CASSTGQGWSGANVLTF. CDR3 bases: TGTGCCAGCAGTACCGGACAGGGGTGGTCTGGGGCCAACGTCCTGACTTTC.

Only one count was recorded for this clone. The J gene is TRBJ2-7, the V gene TRBV27; D is tentatively TRBD1 or TRBD2 (6 bases each). V was clipped by 3 bases and J by 5 bases, with 14 bases between them. The CDR3 consists of 14 residues. Germline CDR1 reads MNHEY; CDR2 reads SMNVEV (reference sequence). This chain's CDR3 is CASSFWGARNEQYF. In DNA form, the CDR3 reads TGTGCCAGCAGTTTTTGGGGGGCGAGAAACGAGCAGTACTTC.

Only one count was recorded for this clone. The J gene is TRBJ1-3, the V gene TRBV28, with 8 bases matching TRBD1. Germline-derived CDR1 and CDR2 are MDHEN and SYDVKM. This CDR3 spans 14 amino acids. V dropped 5 bases and J dropped 2; count of bases not matched to a gene: 2. CDR3: CASSQQGAGNTIYF. The CDR3 DNA sequence: TGTGCCAGCAGTCAACAGGGGGCTGGAAACACCATATATTTT. Full variable domain (outside the CDR3, taken from reference TRBV28 and TRBJ1-3): DVKVTQSSRYLVKRTGEKVFLECVQDMDHENMFWYRQDPGLGLRLIYFSYDVKMKEKGDIPEGYSVSREKKERFSLILESASTNQTSMYLCASSQQGAGNTIYFGEGSWLTVV.

Turning to this clone: Other nucleotide sequences in the sample specify the same CDR3. CDR3 amino acids: CASSIGALNTEAFF. For the CDR3, the DNA is TGTGCCAGTAGTATAGGCGCGCTGAACACTGAAGCTTTCTTT. V usage is TRBV19 and J usage is TRBJ1-1; no reliable D call. Trimming cost V 1 base and J 0 bases, with 6 bases left between them. This CDR3 is 14 amino acids long. CDR1 and CDR2 (germline): LNHDA, SQIVND (reference sequence).

This chain's CDR3 is CSVEDIGSLYGYTF. The CDR3 DNA reads as TGCAGCGTTGAAGATATAGGAAGCCTCTATGGCTACACCTTC. V usage is TRBV29-1 and J usage is TRBJ1-2; the D is unclear. The CDR3 runs 14 residues. CDR1 is SQVTM and CDR2 is ANQGSEA in the germline V gene. Between the trimmed V and J ends, which lost 0 bases and 4 bases, there was a span of 12 bases.

The V and J genes are TRBV5-1 and TRBJ2-7; D is unresolved. The ends were cut back, 4 bases at V and 3 bases at J, with 11 bases in the middle. From germline, CDR1 is SGHRS and CDR2 YFSETQ. The CDR3 sequence is 13 residues long. The CDR3 DNA follows: TGCGCCAGCAGCCCCGACGACGGCTACGAGCAGTACTTC. This translates into CASSPDDGYEQYF.

The V gene is TRBV7-8, the J gene TRBJ2-7; D is undetermined. The germline V gene has CDR1 SGHVS and CDR2 FQNEAQ. The CDR3 totals 13 residues. The ends were cut back, 5 bases at V and 3 bases at J, with 11 bases in the middle. The CDR3: CASSPNPGYEQYF. DNA for the CDR3: TGTGCCAGCAGCCCAAACCCCGGCTACGAGCAGTACTTC.

With respect to this clone: Other DNA variants within this sample encode the same CDR3. The chain recombines TRBV9 with TRBJ2-7; no clear D gene. Looked up from germline, CDR1 is SGDLS and CDR2 is YYNGEE. The CDR3 consists of 15 residues. Deletions cut 0 bases from V and 0 bases from J, with 10 bases between. The CDR3 DNA reads TGTGCCAGCAGCGTAGACGGGCTCAGCTCCTACGAGCAGTACTTC. This sequence encodes CASSVDGLSSYEQYF.

The chain recombines TRBV7-9 with TRBJ1-2; D gene ambiguous. V lost 8 bases and J 5 bases, leaving 12 bases between the germline ends. The CDR3 has 12 amino acids. Germline loops: CDR1 SEHNR, CDR2 FQNEAQ (reference sequence). Here the CDR3 DNA reads TGTGCCAGCGGACCCGCGGTATATGGCTACACCTTC. Encoded protein: CASGPAVYGYTF.

V gene TRBV6-5 combines with J gene TRBJ1-2; D might be TRBD1 (6 bases). Trimming stripped 0 bases from V and 0 bases from J, with 11 bases between. The CDR3 loop spans 16 amino acids. Per germline, CDR1 MNHEY and CDR2 SVGAGI. The CDR3 loop reads CASSYSTGSPNYGYTF. The CDR3 DNA reads TGTGCCAGCAGTTACTCTACAGGGAGTCCTAACTATGGCTACACCTTC.

This clone was seen only once. The V and J genes are TRBV7-9 and TRBJ2-1; 13 bases align to TRBD2. Trimming removed 4 bases from V and 4 bases from J; junction bases left unmatched: 7. The germline CDR1 and CDR2 sequences are SEHNR and FQNEAQ (reference sequence). This CDR3 is 17 amino acids long. Here the CDR3 reads CASSSGLAGVVYNEQFF. Written as DNA, the CDR3 is TGTGCCAGCAGCTCCGGACTAGCGGGAGTAGTGTACAATGAGCAGTTCTTC.

This clone was counted only a few times. The CDR3, as DNA: TGTGCCAGCAGCTCGGGACAGAGAAACAATGAGCAGTTCTTC. Amino acid sequence: CASSSGQRNNEQFF. The chain recombines TRBV27 with TRBJ2-1, with 7 positions matching TRBD1. The CDR3 is made up of 14 amino acids. V shed 6 bases and J 5 bases; nucleotides not matched to a gene: 7. Germline loops: CDR1 MNHEY, CDR2 SMNVEV (reference sequence).